The present TCR beta chain was sequenced within a study of CD8 T cells in ankylosing spondylitis (dated by TCRdb to about 2017). A note on the overall study: To find TCR variants linked to disease, the study profiled T cell receptor beta repertoires in ankylosing spondylitis patients and healthy donors. Peripheral blood was sampled, and synovial fluid was also collected from ankylosing spondylitis patients. The whole study cohort included over a hundred healthy donors and 20 to 30 ankylosing spondylitis patients. Broader findings and caveats from the paper: Blood from ankylosing spondylitis patients appeared to be characterized by a TCR beta motif composed of about eight highly homologous amino acid variants. The disease-linked clones were reported to be significantly enriched in matched synovial fluid samples from ankylosing spondylitis patients. In peripheral blood, the disease-linked clones were found at relatively low frequencies and had a CD8+ phenotype. Some motif variants had previously been reported in the synovial fluid and blood of reactive arthritis patients, which suggests shared mechanisms of disease initiation.

This clonotype has a count of ten or more. Its antigen remains undetermined. Base qualities are not recorded, but no much larger clone differs from it by a single base. Reads for this sample came from an Illumina HiSeq 2500. TCR beta libraries were prepared by quantitative 5'-RACE with molecular barcodes. The authors processed their data as follows. Disease-linked TCR variants were identified with a new computational method built on a probabilistic model of VDJ rearrangement. TCRdb trimmed the raw reads at Q25, called clones with MiXCR and kept productive beta chains. Rows with a matching CDR3 protein are joined into one entry that keeps the most common DNA and genes. V and J calls and clone size were set by TCRdb, not the authors. This sample lists 250,000 to 350,000 distinct CDR3 sequences; approximately 8.2% were detected once. In total, the top ten clones hold 13% to 15% of the sample. CDR1 SGHRS and CDR2 YFSETQ are derived from the germline V gene. The CDR3 sequence holds 14 residues, the cysteine and phenylalanine included. The CDR3 DNA has 42 bases and is translated from base 1. V gives up 4 bases and J gives up 0 bases, and the segment between their germline ends measures 8 bases.

The sequencing sample was made of blood, either unsorted or a sorted T cell fraction (not recorded which). The rearrangement joined TRBV5-1 to TRBJ2-4, with the D gene not confidently named. The clonotype was recovered from a male donor with ankylosing spondylitis. The DNA sequence is given as TGCGCCAGCAGCCCCCGGGCAGCCAAAAACATTCAGTACTTC. The encoded protein is CASSPRAAKNIQYF.